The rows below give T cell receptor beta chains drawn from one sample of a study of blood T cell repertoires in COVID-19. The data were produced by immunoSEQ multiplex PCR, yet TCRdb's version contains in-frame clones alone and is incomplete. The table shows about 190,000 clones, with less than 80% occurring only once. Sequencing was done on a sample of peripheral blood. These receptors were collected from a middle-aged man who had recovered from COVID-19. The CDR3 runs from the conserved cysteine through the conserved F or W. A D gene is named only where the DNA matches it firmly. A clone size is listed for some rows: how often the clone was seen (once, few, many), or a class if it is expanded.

DNA: TGCGCCAGCAGCCCTGTGACAGGGAATGAAAAACTGTTTTTT
CDR3: CASSPVTGNEKLFF
J: TRBJ1-4
size: few
D: TRBD1
V: TRBV5-1

DNA: TGTGCCAGCAGCTTGAGCGGGATTAAAGATGAGCAGTTCTTC
CDR3: CASSLSGIKDEQFF
J: TRBJ2-1
size: few
D: TRBD2
V: TRBV5-4

DNA: TGTGCCAGCAGTGAATTAATTGTGGACAGGTGGGCTAACTATGGCTACACCTTC
CDR3: CASSELIVDRWANYGYTF
J: TRBJ1-2
size: -
D: TRBD1
V: TRBV2

DNA: TGTGCCAGCACCCGTGGGGGGGGAGTACGTAACTATGGCTACACCTTC
CDR3: CASTRGGGVRNYGYTF
J: TRBJ1-2
size: few
D: -
V: TRBV5-6

DNA: TGTGCCAGCAGGCTAGCGCCTACCTCCTACAATGAGCAGTTCTTC
CDR3: CASRLAPTSYNEQFF
J: TRBJ2-1
size: -
D: -
V: TRBV18

DNA: TGCGCCAGCCACTCGCGGGACCCCTACTACGAGCAGTACTTC
CDR3: CASHSRDPYYEQYF
J: TRBJ2-7
size: -
D: -
V: TRBV10-2

DNA: TGTGCCAGCAGCCAATCTCTAGCGGGAGTGGAGAATGAGCAGTTCTTC
CDR3: CASSQSLAGVENEQFF
J: TRBJ2-1
size: -
D: TRBD2
V: TRBV4-2

DNA: TGTGCCAGCAGGCCACTGCTGGTTAACACTGAAGCTTTCTTT
CDR3: CASRPLLVNTEAFF
J: TRBJ1-1
size: -
D: -
V: TRBV7-7

DNA: TGTGCCAGCAGTCACAGGTGGCAAGAGACCCAGTACTTC
CDR3: CASSHRWQETQYF
J: TRBJ2-5
size: -
D: -
V: TRBV27

DNA: TGTGCCACCCGCGTAATGGCAGGGACCTACGAGCAGTACTTC
CDR3: CATRVMAGTYEQYF
J: TRBJ2-7
size: -
D: -
V: TRBV15

DNA: TGTGCCAGCGGGCGGACTAGCGGGAACCACGAGCAGTACTTC
CDR3: CASGRTSGNHEQYF
J: TRBJ2-7
size: once
D: TRBD2
V: TRBV28

DNA: TGTGCCAGCAGCTTGGCCACAGGTTGGGTTGAGCAGTTCTTC
CDR3: CASSLATGWVEQFF
J: TRBJ2-1
size: -
D: -
V: TRBV5-6

DNA: TGTGCCAGCAGTGATACCGACAGGGGAACTGAAGCTTTCTTT
CDR3: CASSDTDRGTEAFF
J: TRBJ1-1
size: few
D: TRBD1
V: TRBV6-4

DNA: TGTGCCCGAAATAGTCGGACCCGAGCGGGGCCGAACACCGGGGAGCTGTTTTTT
CDR3: CARNSRTRAGPNTGELFF
J: TRBJ2-2
size: -
D: TRBD2
V: TRBV30

DNA: TGTGCCATCTTTTGGCGAAGCCATCGGGGCAATCAGCCCCAGCATTTT
CDR3: CAIFWRSHRGNQPQHF
J: TRBJ1-5
size: few
D: -
V: TRBV10-3

DNA: TGTGCCAGTAATACGGACGGGAGGGCCTACAATGAGCAGTTCTTC
CDR3: CASNTDGRAYNEQFF
J: TRBJ2-1
size: -
D: TRBD2
V: TRBV19

DNA: TGTGCCAGCAGCCAAGATGCAGGGTTCGGGGAGCAGTTCTTC
CDR3: CASSQDAGFGEQFF
J: TRBJ2-1
size: -
D: -
V: TRBV3-1/TRBV3-2

DNA: TGTGCCAGTAGTATCGGACAGGGCAATTTCTTCGGGGAGCTGTTTTTT
CDR3: CASSIGQGNFFGELFF
J: TRBJ2-2
size: few
D: TRBD1
V: TRBV19

DNA: TGTGCCAGCCCGGGGGTTTTACCGGGACCCATCACAGATACGCAGTATTTT
CDR3: CASPGVLPGPITDTQYF
J: TRBJ2-3
size: -
D: -
V: TRBV4-2

DNA: TGTGCCAGCAGCTCCCTCTCGGTGCGGGGAGAGACCCAGTACTTC
CDR3: CASSSLSVRGETQYF
J: TRBJ2-5
size: -
D: -
V: TRBV7-2

DNA: TGTGCCAGCAGTTCCCAGGGGGCATCCACCGGGGAGCTGTTTTTT
CDR3: CASSSQGASTGELFF
J: TRBJ2-2
size: once
D: TRBD1
V: TRBV28

DNA: TGTGCCAGCAGCTCCCTTGGGCCATCTAAGGTCGAGCAGTACTTC
CDR3: CASSSLGPSKVEQYF
J: TRBJ2-7
size: -
D: -
V: TRBV11-2

DNA: TGCGCCAGCAGCCCCCCGGGAGGATTTGTAAATCAGCCCCAGCATTTT
CDR3: CASSPPGGFVNQPQHF
J: TRBJ1-5
size: few
D: -
V: TRBV4-1

DNA: TGTGCCAGCAGTGTCACGCGGCCCAGGGGAGCTAATGAAAAACTGTTTTTT
CDR3: CASSVTRPRGANEKLFF
J: TRBJ1-4
size: -
D: -
V: TRBV6-1

DNA: TGTGCCAGCAAAGCTGGCACAGATACGCAGTATTTT
CDR3: CASKAGTDTQYF
J: TRBJ2-3
size: -
D: -
V: TRBV6-6

DNA: TGTGCCAGCAGTCCCGCTAGCGGGAGGGCCTCGCCGCACACAGATACGCAGTATTTT
CDR3: CASSPASGRASPHTDTQYF
J: TRBJ2-3
size: -
D: TRBD2
V: TRBV28

DNA: TGCGCCAGCTGGACAGGGTCGACTGGGGCCAACGTCCTGACTTTC
CDR3: CASWTGSTGANVLTF
J: TRBJ2-6
size: -
D: TRBD1
V: TRBV5-1

DNA: TGTGCCAGCAGCCAGATATATGCGGGAGGGCAGCAAGAGACCCAGTACTTC
CDR3: CASSQIYAGGQQETQYF
J: TRBJ2-5
size: -
D: TRBD2
V: TRBV4-2

DNA: TGCAGCGTTGTGGGTTTAGGACAGGGGTCAGATACGCAGTATTTT
CDR3: CSVVGLGQGSDTQYF
J: TRBJ2-3
size: -
D: TRBD1
V: TRBV29-1

DNA: TGTGCCAGCTCACCACTTTCCGTGAACACTGAAGCTTTCTTT
CDR3: CASSPLSVNTEAFF
J: TRBJ1-1
size: -
D: -
V: TRBV18

DNA: TGTGCCAGCAGGTCAAACTGGAACACTGAAGCTTTCTTT
CDR3: CASRSNWNTEAFF
J: TRBJ1-1
size: -
D: -
V: TRBV28

DNA: TGTGCCACCAGTGACCCGGGACTAGCGGGAAATTTCGAGACCCAGTACTTC
CDR3: CATSDPGLAGNFETQYF
J: TRBJ2-5
size: -
D: TRBD2
V: TRBV24-1

DNA: TGTGCCAGTAGTAGGAGACAGGGGTTCGTAGGACTAGCGGGAAATGGGTCCTACAATGAGCAGTTCTTC
CDR3: CASSRRQGFVGLAGNGSYNEQFF
J: TRBJ2-1
size: -
D: TRBD2
V: TRBV19

DNA: TGTGCCAGCCGCTATAGCGGGAGAGGGTCAGAGACCCAGTACTTC
CDR3: CASRYSGRGSETQYF
J: TRBJ2-5
size: -
D: TRBD2
V: TRBV3-1/TRBV3-2

DNA: TGCGCCAGCTGGCGGGAGGCTGAAGCTTTCTTT
CDR3: CASWREAEAFF
J: TRBJ1-1
size: -
D: -
V: TRBV5-1

DNA: TGCAGCGTTGAAGGGAGCTATGGCTACACCTTC
CDR3: CSVEGSYGYTF
J: TRBJ1-2
size: once
D: -
V: TRBV29-1

DNA: TGTGCCAGCAGCTTAGCCGGGACAGGGGGTGAAAAACTGTTTTTT
CDR3: CASSLAGTGGEKLFF
J: TRBJ1-4
size: -
D: TRBD1
V: TRBV7-2

DNA: TGTGCCAGCAGCCAACGGGGGGAGGGGGATACGCAGTATTTT
CDR3: CASSQRGEGDTQYF
J: TRBJ2-3
size: once
D: TRBD2
V: TRBV3-1/TRBV3-2

DNA: TGTGCCAGCAGTTCCCCGACCGCGGACAGTTTTGATGAGCAGTTCTTC
CDR3: CASSSPTADSFDEQFF
J: TRBJ2-1
size: -
D: -
V: TRBV6-5

DNA: TGTGCCAGCAGCCCCACTAGCGGGCCCACAGATACGCAGTATTTT
CDR3: CASSPTSGPTDTQYF
J: TRBJ2-3
size: -
D: TRBD2
V: TRBV4-2

DNA: TGTGCCAGCTCACCATCAGGGGGCAATCAGCCCCAGCATTTT
CDR3: CASSPSGGNQPQHF
J: TRBJ1-5
size: -
D: -
V: TRBV18

DNA: TGTGCCAGTAGTAGAGGGACTAGCGGACAAGAGACCCAGTACTTC
CDR3: CASSRGTSGQETQYF
J: TRBJ2-5
size: -
D: TRBD2
V: TRBV19

DNA: TGTGCCAGCAGGTCGACAGGGGTCCAAAACATTCAGTACTTC
CDR3: CASRSTGVQNIQYF
J: TRBJ2-4
size: -
D: TRBD1
V: TRBV7-2

DNA: TGTGCCAGCAGCCTAAACCTCGAGTTTGGGGAGCTGTTTTTT
CDR3: CASSLNLEFGELFF
J: TRBJ2-2
size: medium-sized
D: -
V: TRBV6-5

DNA: TGTGCCAGCAGCTTAGAACAGACCTACGAGCAGTACTTC
CDR3: CASSLEQTYEQYF
J: TRBJ2-7
size: -
D: -
V: TRBV13